This T cell receptor (beta chain) was captured in a study of cytomegalovirus exposure and HLA in healthy donors. Points from the study as a whole: Previous analysis showed most TCR beta V segments were productive about 87% or about 30% of the time. Other equally common chains were less clonally expanded than HLA-associated TCR beta chains, a later analysis showed. CMV serostatus alone was available as immune exposure information. A few of the chains that were CMV-associated were confirmed in vitro to be specific for CMV antigens.

Remarks on this clone: Its antigen is not identified.

The PCR was carried out with 60 Vbeta primers and 13 Jbeta primers. TCRdb's copy holds only in-frame clones and misses some; the assay was immunoSEQ multiplex PCR. Among hundreds of thousands of clones listed, around 89% were seen once. The germline V gene encodes CDR1 SGHTA and CDR2 FQGNSA. Trimming took 0 bases from V and 3 from J; bases not matched to a gene: 3. The CDR3 loop spans 15 amino acids. Sequenced sample: PBMCs. This clonotype was sampled from a woman between 18 and 29 years old in good health and CMV-seronegative. The J gene is TRBJ2-7, the V gene TRBV7-2, with 9 bases that match TRBD2. The CDR3 here is CASSLARGGVYEQYF. The DNA for the CDR3 is TGTGCCAGCAGCTTAGCGCGGGGGGGCGTCTACGAGCAGTACTTC.